This entry features one T cell receptor (beta chain) sequence. Its target is unknown. This specimen belongs to a study of cytomegalovirus exposure and HLA in healthy donors. Looking at the study overall: Earlier findings included about 120 million unique TCR beta sequences obtained from roughly 200 million T cells. Whole-study findings and limits: Based on reports, TCR beta sequences accurately predicted HLA-A and HLA-B alleles for most subjects.

It was with 60 Vbeta and 13 Jbeta primers that the PCR ran. Sequenced by immunoSEQ multiplex PCR; TCRdb stores in-frame clones only, minus some. The sample has just over 150,000 clones; approximately 81% are singletons. Germline CDR1 SGHTA, CDR2 FQGTGA. Trimming pared 3 bases from V and 0 bases from J, leaving 12 bases between. The CDR3 spans 16 residues. The chain combines TRBV7-3 with TRBJ2-1; D possibly corresponds to TRBD2 (7 bases). The sequence derives from a man between 18 and 29 years old in good health and CMV-seronegative. The material sequenced was PBMCs. CDR3 sequence: CASSLGRGASYNEQFF. CDR3 bases: TGTGCCAGCAGCTTGGGTCGGGGGGCCTCCTACAATGAGCAGTTCTTC.